This section outlines one T cell receptor (beta chain) sequence together with its context. What this receptor recognizes is not known. No much larger clone exists at a distance of one base, and base qualities are not known. Patients with a history of autoimmune disease or receiving systemic immunosuppression were excluded from the trial. Peripheral blood for TCR sequencing was collected from all dose cohorts at baseline, on cycle 4 day 1, and on cycle 7 day 1. The samples were taken from a phase I, first-in-human, multicenter, open-label dose-escalation trial of ivuxolimab. Adults with locally advanced or metastatic melanoma, renal cell carcinoma, hepatocellular carcinoma or head and neck squamous cell carcinoma were enrolled in the trial. CD4+ and CD8+ T cells were sorted separately from peripheral blood before TCR sequencing. The germline V gene (reference sequence) yields SGHNT for CDR1 and YYREEE for CDR2. The CDR3 numbers 14 residues from cysteine through phenylalanine. Just CDR3 DNA is preserved here, 42 bases in frame from base 1. Trimming takes 1 base from V and 5 bases from J, and the germline ends sit 12 bases apart.

To sequence the TCRbeta CDR3 region, genomic DNA was isolated from the sorted cells. The immunoSEQ Assay was used to sequence the TCRbeta CDR3 regions. TCRdb mirrors the immuneACCESS table, restricted to in-frame sequences. Some clones are absent from its copies; in checked studies, under half trace to an unresolved V gene, and the reason for the others is unknown. The sample table holds approximately 87,000 clones, of which about 92% were seen once. The ten largest make up roughly 3.5% of the sample. The entry originates in a study of OX40 agonist ivuxolimab in advanced cancers. In the study overall: The costimulatory receptor OX40 (CD134) was targeted by ivuxolimab, a fully human IgG2 agonistic monoclonal antibody. The dose-escalation cohort was over 70% male with a mean age of 60 years, ranging from roughly 20 to 80. Partial responses occurred in three dose-escalation patients: two with cutaneous melanoma and one with hepatocellular carcinoma. Intravenous ivuxolimab was administered to patients every 2 weeks at six dose levels: 0.01, 0.1, 0.3, 1.5, 3 and 10 mg/kg. The paper covers the monotherapy dose-escalation part of the phase I ivuxolimab trial, which included N of about 50 patients. The point of sequencing TCRbeta in the periphery was to test whether ivuxolimab changed TCR sequence diversity and drove clonal T-cell expansion. Prior anti-PD-1, anti-PD-L1 or anti-CTLA-4 therapy was permitted, and approximately 42% of dose-escalation patients had received checkpoint inhibitors. Of the approximately 50 patients in dose escalation, 19 had hepatocellular carcinoma, some 15 had melanoma, 9 had renal cell carcinoma and 9 had head and neck cancer.

Findings and caveats that apply to the study as a whole: Antigen specificity was not determined for the clonally expanded peripheral T cells. Low levels of normalized T-cell clonal expansion were also seen in some patients who did not respond. After ivuxolimab, CD8+ T cells had more expanded clones than CD4+ T cells on average. At doses of 0.1 to 3.0 mg/kg, clonal expansion of both CD4+ and CD8+ blood T cells was observed from baseline to week 6. In the 0.1-3.0 mg/kg groups, partial responders had among the lowest normalized peripheral clonal expansion, particularly in CD8+ T cells.

The chain links TRBV5-4 with TRBJ1-1; no D gene call is confident. This TCR derives from an adult with an advanced solid tumor such as melanoma, head and neck, liver or kidney cancer. This material consisted of CD4+ or CD8+ T cells sorted from blood, taken in a trial of the OX40 agonist ivuxolimab. The CDR3 region has the sequence CASSLYSGRTEAFF. The DNA is as follows: TGTGCCAGCAGCTTGTATTCAGGCAGAACTGAAGCTTTCTTT. The full variable domain, with segments outside the CDR3 supplied by the reference TRBV5-4 and TRBJ1-1 proteins, appears as ETGVTQSPTHLIKTRGQQVTLRCSSQSGHNTVSWYQQALGQGPQFIFQYYREEENGRGNFPPRFSGLQFPNYSSELNVNALELDDSALYLCASSLYSGRTEAFFGQGTRLTVV.